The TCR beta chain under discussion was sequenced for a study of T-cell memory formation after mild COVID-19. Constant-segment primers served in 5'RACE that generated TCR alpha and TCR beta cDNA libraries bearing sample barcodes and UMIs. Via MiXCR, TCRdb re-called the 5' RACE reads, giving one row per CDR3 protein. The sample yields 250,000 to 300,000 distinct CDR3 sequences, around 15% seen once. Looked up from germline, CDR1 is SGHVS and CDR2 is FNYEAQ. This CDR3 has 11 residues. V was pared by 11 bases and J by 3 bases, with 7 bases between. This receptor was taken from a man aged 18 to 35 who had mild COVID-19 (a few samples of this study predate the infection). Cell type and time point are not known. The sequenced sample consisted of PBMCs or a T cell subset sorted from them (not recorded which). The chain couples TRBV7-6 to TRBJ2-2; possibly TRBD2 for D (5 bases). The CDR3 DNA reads TGTGCCGGAGGAGACACCGGGGAGCTGTTTTTT. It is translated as CAGGDTGELFF.